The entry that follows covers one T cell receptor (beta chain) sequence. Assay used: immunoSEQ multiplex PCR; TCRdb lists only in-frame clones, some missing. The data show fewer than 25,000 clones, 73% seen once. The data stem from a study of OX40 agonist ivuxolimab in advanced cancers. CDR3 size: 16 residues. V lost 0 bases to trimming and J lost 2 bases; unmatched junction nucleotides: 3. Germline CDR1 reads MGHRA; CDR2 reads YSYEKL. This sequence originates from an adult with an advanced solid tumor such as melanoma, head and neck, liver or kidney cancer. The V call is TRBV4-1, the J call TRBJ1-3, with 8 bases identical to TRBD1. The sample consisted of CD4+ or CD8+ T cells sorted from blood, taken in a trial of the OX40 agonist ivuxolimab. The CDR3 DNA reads TGCGCCAGCAGCCAAGATTCGACAGGGGCTGGAAACACCATATATTTT. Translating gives CASSQDSTGAGNTIYF.